The 18 T cell receptor beta chains in this list originate from one sample, sequenced in a study of T cell responses to AZD1222 COVID-19 vaccine (TCRdb year 2021). The library was generated by the immunoSEQ multiplex PCR assay. Held by TCRdb, this immuneACCESS table contains in-frame sequences only and omits some clones. Under half of the omission traces to an unresolved V gene where checked; the cause of the rest is unknown. The sample includes about 150,000 clones, with 90% observed a single time. Together, the top ten hold less than 3.5% of the sample. The sample's time point label, decoded: about 28 days (+/-7) after the second vaccine dose. The specimen comprised peripheral blood, sampled 28 days after the second AZD1222 dose. These receptor sequences come from an adult who received the AZD1222 COVID-19 vaccine.

The rearrangement links TRBV7-9 to TRBJ1-2; perhaps TRBD1 as D (5 bases). V was trimmed by 4 bases and J by 4 bases, leaving 16 bases between them. Germline V gene lookup returns CDR1 SEHNR and CDR2 FQNEAQ (reference sequence). This CDR3 is 15 amino acids long. CDR3 in amino acids: CASSYVHDGTYGYTF. The CDR3 nucleotides read TGTGCCAGCAGCTACGTACATGATGGGACCTATGGCTACACCTTC. The full variable domain, with the rest looked up from reference TRBV7-9 and TRBJ1-2, is DTGVSQNPRHKITKRGQNVTFRCDPISEHNRLYWYRQTLGQGPEFLTYFQNEAQLEKSRLLSDRFSAERPKGSFSTLEIQRTEQGDSAMYLCASSYVHDGTYGYTFGSGTRLTVV.

J is TRBJ2-1 and V is TRBV7-9; 10 bases align to TRBD2. The CDR3 consists of 14 residues. CDR1 and CDR2 (germline): SEHNR, FQNEAQ (reference sequence). With 11 bases clipped from V and 4 bases from J, the junction kept 8 bases outside the gene matches. In DNA, the CDR3 is TGTGCCGGCCTTGGACTAGCGGATTACAATGAGCAGTTCTTC. The encoded protein is CAGLGLADYNEQFF.

The chain uses TRBV19 and TRBJ1-3; D gene uncertain. This CDR3 contains 13 residues. The germline CDR1 and CDR2 sequences are LNHDA and SQIVND (reference sequence). V was trimmed by 3 bases and J by 0 bases, leaving 3 bases between them. The CDR3 sequence is CASSISSGNTIYF. The CDR3 DNA sequence: TGTGCCAGTAGTATCAGCTCTGGAAACACCATATATTTT.

V usage is TRBV12-3 or TRBV12-4 and J usage is TRBJ2-7; possibly TRBD1 for D (5 bases). The length of the CDR3 is 13 residues. With 6 bases removed from V and 1 base from J, the gap between germline ends came to 10 bases. Here the CDR3 reads CASRSRESYEQYF. In DNA form, the CDR3 reads TGTGCCAGCAGGTCCAGGGAATCCTACGAGCAGTACTTC.

The J gene is TRBJ1-3, the V gene TRBV29-1, with D possibly matching TRBD1 (5 bases). With 4 bases removed from V and 8 bases from J, the gap between germline ends came to 15 bases. The CDR3 has 13 amino acids. The V gene's germline CDR1 is SQVTM and CDR2 ANQGSEA. DNA for the CDR3: TGCAGCGTTGGGGGTGCAGGGACGGACACCATATATTTT. Encoded protein: CSVGGAGTDTIYF.

The chain is built from TRBV2 and TRBJ1-4; no reliable D call. The CDR3 covers 15 residues. Germline CDR1 is SNHLY and CDR2 is FYNNEI. V was clipped by 11 bases and J by 0 bases, with 16 bases between them. CDR3 amino acids: CAGKEVSTTNEKLFF. For the CDR3, the DNA is TGTGCCGGCAAAGAAGTCAGTACAACTAATGAAAAACTGTTTTTT.

In DNA, the CDR3 is TGTGCCAGCAGCTTAGACCATTACGAGCAGTACTTC. It codes for CASSLDHYEQYF. The V call is TRBV11-1, the J call TRBJ2-7; D uncertain. V was trimmed by 1 base and J by 4 bases, leaving 5 bases between them. Per the germline V gene, CDR1 is SGHAT and CDR2 is FQDESV (reference sequence). This CDR3 comprises 12 residues.

This rearrangement joins TRBV5-4 to TRBJ1-6, with D hard to call. Germline values: CDR1 SGHNT, CDR2 YYREEE (reference sequence). The CDR3 contains 19 residues. Trimming took off 0 bases at V and 8 bases at J, with 24 bases between the two ends. The CDR3 DNA reads as TGTGCCAGCAGCTTGGATCAAGGGAGTGATCCCCATCGAGATTCACCCCTCCACTTT. This codes for CASSLDQGSDPHRDSPLHF.

The chain's CDR3 is CASSQLDGEQFF. DNA for the CDR3: TGCGCCAGCAGCCAACTAGACGGTGAGCAGTTCTTC. The V and J genes are TRBV4-1 and TRBJ2-1; D unresolved. From germline, CDR1 is MGHRA and CDR2 YSYEKL. There are 12 residues in the CDR3. V was pared by 2 bases and J by 9 bases, with 8 bases between.

The rearrangement uses TRBV7-8 and TRBJ2-1, with TRBD2 matching 16 bases. Germline values: CDR1 SGHVS, CDR2 FQNEAQ. The CDR3 contains 22 residues. Trimming at V came to 1 base and at J to 0 bases, leaving 12 bases not matched to a gene. In DNA, the CDR3 is TGTGCCAGCAGCTTAGTTGTCGGGGCGGGGACTAGCGGGAGGGTCTCCTACAATGAGCAGTTCTTC. Its protein product is CASSLVVGAGTSGRVSYNEQFF.

The chain combines TRBV21-1 with TRBJ1-2. TRBV21-1 is a pseudogene. The CDR3 has 14 residues. The CDR3 sequence is CASSKMGANYGYTF. CDR3 DNA: TGTGCCAGCAGCAAAATGGGGGCTAACTATGGCTACACCTTC.

This chain joins TRBV9 and TRBJ2-5; unclear D gene. The germline V and J ends were trimmed by 0 bases and 1 base, with 10 bases remaining between them. The CDR3 sequence is 15 residues long. Per the germline V gene, CDR1 is SGDLS and CDR2 is YYNGEE. In DNA form, the CDR3 reads TGTGCCAGCAGCGTAGGCGGCCGGGTCCAAGAGACCCAGTACTTC. The encoded protein is CASSVGGRVQETQYF.

The rearrangement uses TRBV25-1 and TRBJ2-5; a possible D gene is TRBD1 (6 bases). Per the germline V gene, CDR1 is MGHDK and CDR2 is SYGVNS. The ends were cut back, 3 bases at V and 4 bases at J, with 15 bases in the middle. The CDR3 runs 15 residues. The CDR3 bases are TGTGCCAGCAGTGACGGAACAGGGCGATTAGAGACCCAGTACTTC. Translation: CASSDGTGRLETQYF.

The rearrangement links TRBV19 to TRBJ1-4; TRBD1 aligns across 10 bases. The junction had 9 bases not matched to a gene; V was cut back by 7 bases and J by 7 bases. Germline V gives CDR1 LNHDA, CDR2 SQIVND (reference sequence). The CDR3 loop spans 15 amino acids. The CDR3 sequence: CASTDRGPRGEKLFF. In nucleotides, the CDR3 is TGTGCCAGTACTGACAGGGGGCCTAGGGGTGAAAAACTGTTTTTT.

The CDR3 reads CASSPGRAVGEKLFF. Written as DNA, the CDR3 is TGTGCCAGCAGTCCGGGGAGGGCAGTAGGTGAAAAACTGTTTTTT. The gene calls are TRBV27 and TRBJ1-4, with unresolved D. Trimming removed 5 bases from V and 7 bases from J, with 17 bases in between. The CDR3 extends over 15 amino acids. Germline V lookup: CDR1 MNHEY, CDR2 SMNVEV (reference sequence).

The chain couples TRBV5-4 to TRBJ1-1; D is unclear. Trimming left V 4 bases short and J 4 bases short, with 14 bases between. The CDR3 spans 14 residues. Germline V gene data show CDR1 as SGHNT and CDR2 as YYREEE (reference sequence). CDR3 nucleotides: TGTGCCAGCAGCCCGGAAGCAGCCTCCACTGAAGCTTTCTTT. Translating it yields CASSPEAASTEAFF. Drawing the rest from reference TRBV5-4 and TRBJ1-1, the complete variable domain is ETGVTQSPTHLIKTRGQQVTLRCSSQSGHNTVSWYQQALGQGPQFIFQYYREEENGRGNFPPRFSGLQFPNYSSELNVNALELDDSALYLCASSPEAASTEAFFGQGTRLTVV.

The rearrangement links TRBV19 to TRBJ1-2; TRBD1 matches at 7 bases. Per the germline V gene, CDR1 is LNHDA and CDR2 is SQIVND (reference sequence). V lost 5 bases, J lost 0 bases, and 15 bases stayed unmatched. CDR3 size: 18 residues. The CDR3 here is CASSLKPGQWISNYGYTF. CDR3 bases: TGTGCCAGTAGTCTGAAACCGGGACAGTGGATATCTAACTATGGCTACACCTTC.

The chain is built from TRBV2 and TRBJ2-7; D not resolved. Germline CDR1 SNHLY, CDR2 FYNNEI. This CDR3 has 17 amino acids. Trimming removed 0 bases at V and 2 bases at J, with 17 bases between. The CDR3, as DNA: TGTGCCAGCAGTGAAGCGCCTCGGTGGGGATCAGCCTACGAGCAGTACTTC. Residues: CASSEAPRWGSAYEQYF.